Below, one TCR beta chain is given with its context. Germline CDR1 reads LNHNV; CDR2 reads YYDKDF (reference sequence). After removal of 0 bases from V and 10 bases from J, the junction contained 6 bases not matched to a gene. CDR3 length: 15 residues. This entry belongs to a study of blood T cell repertoires in COVID-19. Study summary: PBMCs, B-cell-depleted T cells, or T cells were the source of the cDNA or gDNA that made up the material.

Per the original data handling: Amplification of reference gene primers provided the estimated nucleated cell counts. Clones were read by immunoSEQ multiplex PCR, and TCRdb kept only the in-frame ones, dropping some. From that table come the V and J calls and clone size; the DNA was used to work out D and trimming. This table holds roughly 65,000 clones, about 81% found once. The chain joins TRBV15 to TRBJ2-1, with TRBD2 matching 10 bases. This TCR came from an older man with acute or convalescent COVID-19. The material sequenced was peripheral blood. CDR3 loop: CATSREPGTSEEQFF. The CDR3 coding sequence is TGTGCCACCAGCAGAGAACCGGGGACTAGCGAGGAGCAGTTCTTC.